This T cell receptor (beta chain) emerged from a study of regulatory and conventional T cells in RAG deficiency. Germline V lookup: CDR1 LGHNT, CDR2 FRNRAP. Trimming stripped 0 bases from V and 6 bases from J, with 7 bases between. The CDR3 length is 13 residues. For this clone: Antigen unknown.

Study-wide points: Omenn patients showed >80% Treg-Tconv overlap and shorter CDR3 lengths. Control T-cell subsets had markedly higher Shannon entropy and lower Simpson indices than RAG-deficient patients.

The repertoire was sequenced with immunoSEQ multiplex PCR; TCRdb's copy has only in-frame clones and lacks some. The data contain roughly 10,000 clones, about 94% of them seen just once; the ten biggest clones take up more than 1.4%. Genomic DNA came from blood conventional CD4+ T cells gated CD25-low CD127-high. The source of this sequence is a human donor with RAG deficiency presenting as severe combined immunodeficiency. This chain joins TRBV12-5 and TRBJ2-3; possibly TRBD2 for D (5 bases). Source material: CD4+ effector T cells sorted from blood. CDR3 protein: CASGLVERDTQYF. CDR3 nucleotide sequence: TGTGCTAGTGGTTTGGTGGAGCGGGATACGCAGTATTTT.